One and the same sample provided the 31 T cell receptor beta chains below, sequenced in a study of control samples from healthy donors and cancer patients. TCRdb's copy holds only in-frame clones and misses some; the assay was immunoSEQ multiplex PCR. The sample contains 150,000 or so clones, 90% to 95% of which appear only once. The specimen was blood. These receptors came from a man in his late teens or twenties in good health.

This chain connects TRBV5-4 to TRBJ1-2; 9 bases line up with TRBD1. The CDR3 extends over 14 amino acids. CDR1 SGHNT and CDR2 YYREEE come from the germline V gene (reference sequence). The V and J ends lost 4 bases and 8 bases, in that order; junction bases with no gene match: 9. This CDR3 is CASSPRQGGRGYTF. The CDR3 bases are TGTGCCAGCAGCCCTCGACAGGGGGGTCGGGGCTACACCTTC.

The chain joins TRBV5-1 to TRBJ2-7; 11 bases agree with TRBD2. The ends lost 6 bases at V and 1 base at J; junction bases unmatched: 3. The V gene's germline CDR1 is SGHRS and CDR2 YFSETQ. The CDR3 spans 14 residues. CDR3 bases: TGCGCCAGCACTGGGACTAGCGGATCCTACGAGCAGTACTTC. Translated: CASTGTSGSYEQYF.

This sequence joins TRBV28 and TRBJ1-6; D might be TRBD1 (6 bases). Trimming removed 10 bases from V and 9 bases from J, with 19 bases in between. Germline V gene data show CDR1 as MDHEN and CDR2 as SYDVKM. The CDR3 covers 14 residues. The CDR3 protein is CATLKQGYGSPLHF. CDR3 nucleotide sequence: TGTGCCACCCTTAAACAGGGCTATGGTTCACCCCTCCACTTT.

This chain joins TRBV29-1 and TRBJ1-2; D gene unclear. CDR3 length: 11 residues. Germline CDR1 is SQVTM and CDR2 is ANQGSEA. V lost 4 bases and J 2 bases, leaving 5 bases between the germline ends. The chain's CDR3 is CSVAGNYGYTF. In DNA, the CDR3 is TGCAGCGTTGCGGGAAACTATGGCTACACCTTC.

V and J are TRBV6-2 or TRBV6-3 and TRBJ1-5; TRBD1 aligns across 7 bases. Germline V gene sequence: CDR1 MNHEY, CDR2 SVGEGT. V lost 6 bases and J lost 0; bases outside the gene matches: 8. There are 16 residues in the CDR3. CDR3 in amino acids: CASSPLGTASNQPQHF. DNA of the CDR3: TGTGCCAGCAGCCCCCTCGGGACAGCTAGCAATCAGCCCCAGCATTTT.

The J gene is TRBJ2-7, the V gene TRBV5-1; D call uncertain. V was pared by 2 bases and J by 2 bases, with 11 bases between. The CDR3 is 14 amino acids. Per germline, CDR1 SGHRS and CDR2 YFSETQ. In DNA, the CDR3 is TGCGCCAGCAGCTTAGAACCTGGAACCTACGAGCAGTACTTC. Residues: CASSLEPGTYEQYF.

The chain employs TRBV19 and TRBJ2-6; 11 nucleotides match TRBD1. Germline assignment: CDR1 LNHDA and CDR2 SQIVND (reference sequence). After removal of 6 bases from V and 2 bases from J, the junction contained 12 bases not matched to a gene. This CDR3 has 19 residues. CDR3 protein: CASSIITGTGGPGANVLTF. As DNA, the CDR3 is TGTGCCAGTAGCATAATAACCGGGACAGGGGGACCTGGGGCCAACGTCCTGACTTTC.

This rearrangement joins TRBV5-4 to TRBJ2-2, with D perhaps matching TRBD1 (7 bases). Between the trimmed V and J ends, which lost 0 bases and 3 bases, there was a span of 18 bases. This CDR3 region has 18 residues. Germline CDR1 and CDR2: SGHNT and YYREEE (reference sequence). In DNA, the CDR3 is TGTGCCAGCAGCTTGGCTGGGATGGTCAGGGGGGACACCGGGGAGCTGTTTTTT. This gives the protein CASSLAGMVRGDTGELFF.

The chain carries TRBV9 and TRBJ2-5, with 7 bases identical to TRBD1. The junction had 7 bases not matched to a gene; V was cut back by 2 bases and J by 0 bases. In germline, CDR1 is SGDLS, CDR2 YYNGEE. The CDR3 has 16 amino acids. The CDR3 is CASSVGDRADQETQYF. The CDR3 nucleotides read TGTGCCAGCAGCGTGGGCGACAGGGCGGACCAAGAGACCCAGTACTTC. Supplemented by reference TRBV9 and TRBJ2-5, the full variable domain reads DSGVTQTPKHLITATGQRVTLRCSPRSGDLSVYWYQQSLDQGLQFLIQYYNGEERAKGNILERFSAQQFPDLHSELNLSSLELGDSALYFCASSVGDRADQETQYFGPGTRLLVL.

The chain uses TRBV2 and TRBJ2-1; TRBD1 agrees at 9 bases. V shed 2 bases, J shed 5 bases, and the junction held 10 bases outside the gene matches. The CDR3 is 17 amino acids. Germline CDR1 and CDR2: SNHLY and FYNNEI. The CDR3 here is CASSETNRGRLNNEQFF. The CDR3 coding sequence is TGTGCCAGCAGTGAAACGAACAGGGGGCGTCTAAACAATGAGCAGTTCTTC.

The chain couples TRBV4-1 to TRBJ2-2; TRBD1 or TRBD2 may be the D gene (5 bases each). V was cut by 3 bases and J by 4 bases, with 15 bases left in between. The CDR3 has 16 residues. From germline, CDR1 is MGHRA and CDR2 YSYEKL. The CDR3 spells CASSHRGATGTGELFF. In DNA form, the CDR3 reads TGCGCCAGCAGCCACCGAGGGGCTACGGGCACCGGGGAGCTGTTTTTT.

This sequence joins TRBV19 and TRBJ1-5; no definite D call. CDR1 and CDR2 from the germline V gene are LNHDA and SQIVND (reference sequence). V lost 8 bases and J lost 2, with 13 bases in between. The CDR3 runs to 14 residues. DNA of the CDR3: TGTGCCAGTGGCGGGAGTAGCCGCAATCAGCCCCAGCATTTT. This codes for CASGGSSRNQPQHF.

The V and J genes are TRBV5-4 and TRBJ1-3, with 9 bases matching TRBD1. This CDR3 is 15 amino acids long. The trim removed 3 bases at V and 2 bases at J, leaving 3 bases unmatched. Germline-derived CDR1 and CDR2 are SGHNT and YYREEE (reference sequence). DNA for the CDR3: TGTGCCAGCAGCTCACAGGGGGCAACTGGAAACACCATATATTTT. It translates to CASSSQGATGNTIYF.

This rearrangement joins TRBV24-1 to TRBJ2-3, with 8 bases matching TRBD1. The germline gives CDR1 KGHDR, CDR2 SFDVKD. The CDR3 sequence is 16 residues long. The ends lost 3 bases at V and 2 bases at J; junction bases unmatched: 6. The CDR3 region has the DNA TGTGCCACCAGTGATCGACAGGGGTGGGACACAGATACGCAGTATTTT. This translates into CATSDRQGWDTDTQYF.

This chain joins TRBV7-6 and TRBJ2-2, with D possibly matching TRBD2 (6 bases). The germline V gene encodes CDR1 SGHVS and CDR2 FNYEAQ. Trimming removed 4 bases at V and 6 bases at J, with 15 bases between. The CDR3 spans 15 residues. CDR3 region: CASSWGDARSGELFF. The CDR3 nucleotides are TGTGCCAGCAGCTGGGGGGACGCGAGGTCCGGGGAGCTGTTTTTT. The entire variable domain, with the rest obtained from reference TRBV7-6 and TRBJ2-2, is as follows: GAGVSQSPRYKVTKRGQDVALRCDPISGHVSLYWYRQALGQGPEFLTYFNYEAQQDKSGLPNDRFSAERPEGSISTLTIQRTEQRDSAMYRCASSWGDARSGELFFGEGSRLTVL.

The CDR3 spells CASSPIGNYGYTF. The CDR3 coding sequence is TGTGCCAGCAGCCCGATAGGTAACTATGGCTACACCTTC. This chain connects TRBV27 to TRBJ1-2; D unresolved. Germline V gene lookup returns CDR1 MNHEY and CDR2 SMNVEV (reference sequence). The CDR3 length is 13 residues. With 6 bases removed from V and 1 base from J, the gap between germline ends came to 9 bases.

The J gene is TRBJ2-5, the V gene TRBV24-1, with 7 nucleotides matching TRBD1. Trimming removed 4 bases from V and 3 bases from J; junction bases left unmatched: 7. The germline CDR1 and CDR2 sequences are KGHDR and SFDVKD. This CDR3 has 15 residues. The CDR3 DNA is TGTGCCACCAGTGACGACAGGGAAGGGGAAGAGACCCAGTACTTC. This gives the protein CATSDDREGEETQYF.

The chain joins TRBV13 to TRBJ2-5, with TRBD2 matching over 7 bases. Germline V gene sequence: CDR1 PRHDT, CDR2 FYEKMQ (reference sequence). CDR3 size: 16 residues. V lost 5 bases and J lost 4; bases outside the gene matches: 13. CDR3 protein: CASSRSRGIAGETQYF. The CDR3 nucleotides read TGTGCCAGCAGCCGCTCCCGCGGGATAGCGGGAGAGACCCAGTACTTC.

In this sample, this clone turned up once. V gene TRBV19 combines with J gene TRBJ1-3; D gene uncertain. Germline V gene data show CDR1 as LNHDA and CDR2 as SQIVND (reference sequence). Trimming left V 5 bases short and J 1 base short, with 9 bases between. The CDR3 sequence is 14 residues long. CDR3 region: CASSRTNSGNTIYF. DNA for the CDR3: TGTGCCAGTAGTCGAACGAATTCTGGAAACACCATATATTTT.

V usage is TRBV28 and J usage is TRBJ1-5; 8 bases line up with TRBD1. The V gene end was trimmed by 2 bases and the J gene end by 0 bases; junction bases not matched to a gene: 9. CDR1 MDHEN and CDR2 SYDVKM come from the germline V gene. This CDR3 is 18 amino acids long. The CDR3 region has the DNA TGTGCCAGCAGTTTAGTGGCAGGGGGCTTGTATAGCAATCAGCCCCAGCATTTT. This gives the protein CASSLVAGGLYSNQPQHF.

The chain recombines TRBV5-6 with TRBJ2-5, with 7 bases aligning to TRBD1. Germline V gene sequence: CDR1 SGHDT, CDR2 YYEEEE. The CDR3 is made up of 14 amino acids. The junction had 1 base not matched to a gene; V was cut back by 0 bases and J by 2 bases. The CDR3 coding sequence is TGTGCCAGCAGCTTGGGACAGGGACAAGAGACCCAGTACTTC. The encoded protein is CASSLGQGQETQYF.

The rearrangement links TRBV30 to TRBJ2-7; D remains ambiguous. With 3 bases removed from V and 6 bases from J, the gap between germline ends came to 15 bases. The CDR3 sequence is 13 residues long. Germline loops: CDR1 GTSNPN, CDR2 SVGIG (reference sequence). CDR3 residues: CAWSERTLAEQYF. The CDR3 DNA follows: TGTGCCTGGAGCGAGAGAACCTTGGCCGAGCAGTACTTC. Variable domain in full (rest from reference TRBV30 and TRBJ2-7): SQTIHQWPATLVQPVGSPLSLECTVEGTSNPNLYWYRQAAGRGLQLLFYSVGIGQISSEVPQNLSASRPQDRQFILSSKKLLLSDSGFYLCAWSERTLAEQYFGPGTRLTVT.

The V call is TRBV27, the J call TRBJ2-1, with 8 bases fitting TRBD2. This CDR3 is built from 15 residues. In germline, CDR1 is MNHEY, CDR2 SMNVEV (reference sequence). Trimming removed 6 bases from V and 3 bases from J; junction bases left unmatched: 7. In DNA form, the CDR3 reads TGTGCCAGCAGGAGAAGCGGGAGTAACTACAATGAGCAGTTCTTC. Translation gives CASRRSGSNYNEQFF.

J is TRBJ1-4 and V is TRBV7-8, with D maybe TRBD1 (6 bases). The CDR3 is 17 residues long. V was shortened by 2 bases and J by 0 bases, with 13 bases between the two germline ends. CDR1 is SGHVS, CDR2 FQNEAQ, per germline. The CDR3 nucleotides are TGTGCCAGCAGCTTACCCGGACAGATTGCAACTAATGAAAAACTGTTTTTT. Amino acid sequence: CASSLPGQIATNEKLFF.

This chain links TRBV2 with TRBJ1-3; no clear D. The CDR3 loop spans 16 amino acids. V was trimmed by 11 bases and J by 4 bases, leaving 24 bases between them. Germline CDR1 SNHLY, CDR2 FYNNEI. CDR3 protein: CAYQNLGVAKGNTIYF. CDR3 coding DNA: TGTGCCTACCAAAATCTCGGAGTCGCGAAAGGAAACACCATATATTTT.

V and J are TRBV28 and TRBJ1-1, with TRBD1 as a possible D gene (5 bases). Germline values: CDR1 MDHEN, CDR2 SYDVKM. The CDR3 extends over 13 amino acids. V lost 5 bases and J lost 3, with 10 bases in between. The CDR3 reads CASSAGTYTEAFF. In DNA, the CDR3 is TGTGCCAGCAGTGCGGGGACCTACACTGAAGCTTTCTTT.

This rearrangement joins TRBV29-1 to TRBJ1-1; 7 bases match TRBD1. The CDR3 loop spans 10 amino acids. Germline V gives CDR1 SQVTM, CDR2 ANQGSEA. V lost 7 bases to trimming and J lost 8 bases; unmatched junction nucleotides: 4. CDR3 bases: TGCAGCGCCCGGGACAGAGAAGCTTTCTTT. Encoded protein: CSARDREAFF.

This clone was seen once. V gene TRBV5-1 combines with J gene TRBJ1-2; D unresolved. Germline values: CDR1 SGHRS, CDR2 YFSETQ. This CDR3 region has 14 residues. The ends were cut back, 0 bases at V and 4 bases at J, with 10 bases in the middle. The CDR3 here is CASSLALPSYGYTF. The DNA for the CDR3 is TGCGCCAGCAGCTTGGCTTTGCCCTCCTATGGCTACACCTTC.

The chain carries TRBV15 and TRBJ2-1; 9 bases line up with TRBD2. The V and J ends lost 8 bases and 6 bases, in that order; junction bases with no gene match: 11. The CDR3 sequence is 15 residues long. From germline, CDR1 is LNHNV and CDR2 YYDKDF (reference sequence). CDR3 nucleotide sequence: TGTGCCACCCAACGCCGCGGGGGGGCCTTCAATGAGCAGTTCTTC. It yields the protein CATQRRGGAFNEQFF.

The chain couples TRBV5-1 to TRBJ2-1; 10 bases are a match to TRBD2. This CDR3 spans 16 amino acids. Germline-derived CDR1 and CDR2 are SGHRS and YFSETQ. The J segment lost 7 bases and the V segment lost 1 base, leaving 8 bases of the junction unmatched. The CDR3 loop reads CASSLRELAGNNEQFF. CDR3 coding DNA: TGCGCCAGCAGCTTGCGAGAACTAGCGGGAAATAATGAGCAGTTCTTC.

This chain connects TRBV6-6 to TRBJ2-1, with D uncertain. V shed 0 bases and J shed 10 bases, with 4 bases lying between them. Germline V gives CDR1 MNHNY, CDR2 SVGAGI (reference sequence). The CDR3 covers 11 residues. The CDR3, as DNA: TGTGCCAGCAGTTACTCACTCGAGCAGTTCTTC. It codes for CASSYSLEQFF.